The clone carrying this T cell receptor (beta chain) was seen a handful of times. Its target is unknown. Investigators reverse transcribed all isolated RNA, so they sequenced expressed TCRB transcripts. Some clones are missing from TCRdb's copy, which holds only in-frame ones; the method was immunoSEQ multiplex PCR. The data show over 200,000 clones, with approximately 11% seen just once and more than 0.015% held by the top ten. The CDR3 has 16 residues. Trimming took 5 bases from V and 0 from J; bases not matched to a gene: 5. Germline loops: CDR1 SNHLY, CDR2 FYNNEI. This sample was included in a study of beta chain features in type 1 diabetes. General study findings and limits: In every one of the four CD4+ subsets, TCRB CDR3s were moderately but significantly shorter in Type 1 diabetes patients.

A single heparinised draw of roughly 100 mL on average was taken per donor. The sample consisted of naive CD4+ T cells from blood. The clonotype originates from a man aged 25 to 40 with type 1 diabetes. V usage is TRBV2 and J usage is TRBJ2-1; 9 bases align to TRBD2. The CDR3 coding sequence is TGTGCCAGCAGTCTCCAGGGACTAGCCTCCTACAATGAGCAGTTCTTC. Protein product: CASSLQGLASYNEQFF.